A selection of T cell receptor beta chains follows, all from one sample in a study of blood T cell repertoires in COVID-19. Clones were read by immunoSEQ multiplex PCR, and TCRdb kept only the in-frame ones, dropping some. The sample has about 130,000 clones, approximately 88% seen once. Sequenced material: peripheral blood. The receptors originated from a man aged 45-60 years with acute or convalescent COVID-19. CDR3s include the opening cysteine and the closing phenylalanine or tryptophan. The D gene is left open where the match is weak. Size tells how often a clone was seen (once, few, many) or the class of an expanded clone, and some rows leave it out.

size	V	J	D	DNA	CDR3
NA	TRBV20-1	TRBJ1-1	TRBD1	TGCAGTTGTACAGGGGACGCTGAAGCTTTCTTT	CSCTGDAEAFF
NA	TRBV11-3	TRBJ1-1	NA	TGTGCCAGCAGTTCCGAGGCAGGGGCTGAAGCTTTCTTT	CASSSEAGAEAFF
once	TRBV28	TRBJ1-2	TRBD1	TGTGCCAGCAGATTACCGGGACAGGATATGGGCTACACCTTC	CASRLPGQDMGYTF
NA	TRBV9	TRBJ2-7	NA	TGTGCCAGCAGCCCCCGGTTGTGGGGAGACGAGCAGTACTTC	CASSPRLWGDEQYF
NA	TRBV5-4	TRBJ2-1	TRBD2	TGTGCCAGCAGCTTCCACAAGCGGGGGGGCCTAAATGAGCAGTTCTTC	CASSFHKRGGLNEQFF
NA	TRBV6-4	TRBJ1-2	TRBD1	TGTGCCAGCAGTCCCGGGACAGGCTATGGCTACACCTTC	CASSPGTGYGYTF
NA	TRBV2	TRBJ2-5	TRBD1	TGTGCCAGCAGTCTGGACAGGGAAGAGACCCAGTACTTC	CASSLDREETQYF
few	TRBV21-1	TRBJ1-1	NA	TGTGCCAGCAGCTCTACCGGGACAGGGGACACTGAAGCTTTCTTT	CASSSTGTGDTEAFF
NA	TRBV5-1	TRBJ2-1	TRBD2	TGCGCCAGCAGCTTGGGAATGACTAGCGTCTCCTACAATGAGCAGTTCTTC	CASSLGMTSVSYNEQFF
NA	TRBV28	TRBJ2-2	TRBD2	TGTGCCAGCAGTCGGGGGGGCGGACTTTACACCGGGGAGCTGTTTTTT	CASSRGGGLYTGELFF
NA	TRBV19	TRBJ1-1	NA	TGTGCCAGTAGTATAGACGGGCAGGGGAACACTGAAGCTTTCTTT	CASSIDGQGNTEAFF
NA	TRBV7-9	TRBJ1-5	NA	TGTGCCAGCAGCTTAGATCGGGAACAGCCCCAGCATTTT	CASSLDREQPQHF
once	TRBV5-1	TRBJ1-2	TRBD1	TGCGCCAGCAGCGGACCGGGACAGACGAACTATGGCTACACCTTC	CASSGPGQTNYGYTF
NA	TRBV2	TRBJ1-6	TRBD1	TGTGCCAGCAGGGGGGACAGTTGGTCCCCCCTCCACTTT	CASRGDSWSPLHF
NA	TRBV7-9	TRBJ1-1	TRBD1	TGTGCCAGCAGCTCCCACCGGACAGGGAACACTGAAGCTTTCTTT	CASSSHRTGNTEAFF
NA	TRBV12-3/TRBV12-4	TRBJ2-7	NA	TGTGCCAGCAGTGAAACGGGTCGGCACGAGCAGTACTTC	CASSETGRHEQYF
NA	TRBV6-5	TRBJ2-3	TRBD2	TGTGCCAGCAGTTACCTCAGCGGGGGCCCCAGGGATACGCAGTATTTT	CASSYLSGGPRDTQYF
NA	TRBV30	TRBJ1-2	NA	TGTGCCTGGAGCCCCAAAATTAACATCTATGGCTACACCTTC	CAWSPKINIYGYTF
NA	TRBV6-6	TRBJ1-5	TRBD1	TGTGCCAGTATATTACAGGGGTTTGGCAATCAGCCCCAGCATTTT	CASILQGFGNQPQHF
NA	TRBV11-2	TRBJ2-3	TRBD1	TGTGCCAGCAGCTTAACCGGGACAGAGAAGCAGTATTTT	CASSLTGTEKQYF
NA	TRBV28	TRBJ1-5	NA	TGTGCCAGCAGGGGCAGCAATCAGCCCCAGCATTTT	CASRGSNQPQHF
NA	TRBV2	TRBJ2-1	TRBD2	TGTGCCAGCATGCGGACTAGCGGGACTCGGATGGAGTTCTTC	CASMRTSGTRMEFF
NA	TRBV23-1	TRBJ1-4	NA	TGCGCCAGCAGTCACTGTCAGGTGGATGAAAAACTGTTTTTT	CASSHCQVDEKLFF
NA	TRBV5-1	TRBJ1-1	NA	TGCGCCAGCAGCTTGGTCCTGGGGAGGATGAACACTGAAGCTTTCTTT	CASSLVLGRMNTEAFF
NA	TRBV5-6	TRBJ2-7	TRBD2	TGTGCCAGCAGGAAAGCGGGATCTACCTACGAGCAGTACTTC	CASRKAGSTYEQYF
NA	TRBV5-1	TRBJ2-1	NA	TGCGCCAGCAGCTTGGAGGGGCAGGGGAGGGACAATGAGCAGTTCTTC	CASSLEGQGRDNEQFF
NA	TRBV11-2	TRBJ2-1	TRBD2	TGTGCCAGCAGCTTAGAAACGACTAGCGGGCTCAATGAGCAGTTCTTC	CASSLETTSGLNEQFF
NA	TRBV19	TRBJ1-2	TRBD1	TGTGCCAGTAGTACTACGACAGGGGGGTCCCCTCACTATGGCTACACCTTC	CASSTTTGGSPHYGYTF
NA	TRBV19	TRBJ1-1	TRBD1	TGTGCCAGTAGTCCGTTACAGGGGACGAACACTGAAGCTTTCTTT	CASSPLQGTNTEAFF
few	TRBV2	TRBJ1-1	NA	TGTGCCAGCAATGAAAGGGGATCTGAAGCTTTCTTT	CASNERGSEAFF
NA	TRBV14	TRBJ2-1	TRBD2	TGTGCCAGCAGCTTACTACGGGAGGGCCGATACAATGAGCAGTTCTTC	CASSLLREGRYNEQFF
NA	TRBV25-1	TRBJ1-1	NA	TGTGCCAGCAGGCCAAATTGGGAGACTGAAGCTTTCTTT	CASRPNWETEAFF
once	TRBV3-1/TRBV3-2	TRBJ1-1	NA	TGTGCCAGCAGCCTCCTCGGTGGGCGGGGCGCTGAAGCTTTCTTT	CASSLLGGRGAEAFF
NA	TRBV15	TRBJ1-4	TRBD1	TGTGCCACCAGCAGGCGGACAGGGGGGACTAATGAAAAACTGTTTTTT	CATSRRTGGTNEKLFF
NA	TRBV7-2	TRBJ1-2	NA	TGTGCCAGCAGCTTGGACAAGACCGTTAACTATGGCTACACCTTC	CASSLDKTVNYGYTF
NA	TRBV24-1	TRBJ2-3	NA	TGTGCCACCAGTTCTAGCACAGATACGCAGTATTTT	CATSSSTDTQYF
NA	TRBV11-1	TRBJ2-7	NA	TGTGCCAGCAGCTTAGATCCCGCCTACGAGCAGTACTTC	CASSLDPAYEQYF
few	TRBV4-2	TRBJ1-6	NA	TGTGCCAGCAGCCCTCTTCCCGACTTCGGCTATAATTCACCCCTCCACTTT	CASSPLPDFGYNSPLHF
NA	TRBV18	TRBJ1-2	TRBD1	TGTGCCAGTTCCATGGGTGGGACAGGTGACTATGGCTACACCTTC	CASSMGGTGDYGYTF
NA	TRBV27	TRBJ1-1	NA	TGTGCCAGCAGTTTCACTACCGGGGGGGGCACTGAAGCTTTCTTT	CASSFTTGGGTEAFF
NA	TRBV5-1	TRBJ2-5	NA	TGCGCCAGCAGCTTTGGGCTATTTGAAGAGACCCAGTACTTC	CASSFGLFEETQYF
NA	TRBV19	TRBJ1-1	NA	TGTGCCAGTAGTCCGACAGGGAACACTGAAGCTTTCTTT	CASSPTGNTEAFF
NA	TRBV7-2	TRBJ1-5	NA	TGTGCCAGCAGCCAGGACAGTGGGTGGTCGGTGTCCCAGCATTTT	CASSQDSGWSVSQHF
NA	TRBV5-1	TRBJ1-5	TRBD1	TGCGCCAGCAGCTTAGGCAGGGGGCAAGATCAGCCCCAGCATTTT	CASSLGRGQDQPQHF